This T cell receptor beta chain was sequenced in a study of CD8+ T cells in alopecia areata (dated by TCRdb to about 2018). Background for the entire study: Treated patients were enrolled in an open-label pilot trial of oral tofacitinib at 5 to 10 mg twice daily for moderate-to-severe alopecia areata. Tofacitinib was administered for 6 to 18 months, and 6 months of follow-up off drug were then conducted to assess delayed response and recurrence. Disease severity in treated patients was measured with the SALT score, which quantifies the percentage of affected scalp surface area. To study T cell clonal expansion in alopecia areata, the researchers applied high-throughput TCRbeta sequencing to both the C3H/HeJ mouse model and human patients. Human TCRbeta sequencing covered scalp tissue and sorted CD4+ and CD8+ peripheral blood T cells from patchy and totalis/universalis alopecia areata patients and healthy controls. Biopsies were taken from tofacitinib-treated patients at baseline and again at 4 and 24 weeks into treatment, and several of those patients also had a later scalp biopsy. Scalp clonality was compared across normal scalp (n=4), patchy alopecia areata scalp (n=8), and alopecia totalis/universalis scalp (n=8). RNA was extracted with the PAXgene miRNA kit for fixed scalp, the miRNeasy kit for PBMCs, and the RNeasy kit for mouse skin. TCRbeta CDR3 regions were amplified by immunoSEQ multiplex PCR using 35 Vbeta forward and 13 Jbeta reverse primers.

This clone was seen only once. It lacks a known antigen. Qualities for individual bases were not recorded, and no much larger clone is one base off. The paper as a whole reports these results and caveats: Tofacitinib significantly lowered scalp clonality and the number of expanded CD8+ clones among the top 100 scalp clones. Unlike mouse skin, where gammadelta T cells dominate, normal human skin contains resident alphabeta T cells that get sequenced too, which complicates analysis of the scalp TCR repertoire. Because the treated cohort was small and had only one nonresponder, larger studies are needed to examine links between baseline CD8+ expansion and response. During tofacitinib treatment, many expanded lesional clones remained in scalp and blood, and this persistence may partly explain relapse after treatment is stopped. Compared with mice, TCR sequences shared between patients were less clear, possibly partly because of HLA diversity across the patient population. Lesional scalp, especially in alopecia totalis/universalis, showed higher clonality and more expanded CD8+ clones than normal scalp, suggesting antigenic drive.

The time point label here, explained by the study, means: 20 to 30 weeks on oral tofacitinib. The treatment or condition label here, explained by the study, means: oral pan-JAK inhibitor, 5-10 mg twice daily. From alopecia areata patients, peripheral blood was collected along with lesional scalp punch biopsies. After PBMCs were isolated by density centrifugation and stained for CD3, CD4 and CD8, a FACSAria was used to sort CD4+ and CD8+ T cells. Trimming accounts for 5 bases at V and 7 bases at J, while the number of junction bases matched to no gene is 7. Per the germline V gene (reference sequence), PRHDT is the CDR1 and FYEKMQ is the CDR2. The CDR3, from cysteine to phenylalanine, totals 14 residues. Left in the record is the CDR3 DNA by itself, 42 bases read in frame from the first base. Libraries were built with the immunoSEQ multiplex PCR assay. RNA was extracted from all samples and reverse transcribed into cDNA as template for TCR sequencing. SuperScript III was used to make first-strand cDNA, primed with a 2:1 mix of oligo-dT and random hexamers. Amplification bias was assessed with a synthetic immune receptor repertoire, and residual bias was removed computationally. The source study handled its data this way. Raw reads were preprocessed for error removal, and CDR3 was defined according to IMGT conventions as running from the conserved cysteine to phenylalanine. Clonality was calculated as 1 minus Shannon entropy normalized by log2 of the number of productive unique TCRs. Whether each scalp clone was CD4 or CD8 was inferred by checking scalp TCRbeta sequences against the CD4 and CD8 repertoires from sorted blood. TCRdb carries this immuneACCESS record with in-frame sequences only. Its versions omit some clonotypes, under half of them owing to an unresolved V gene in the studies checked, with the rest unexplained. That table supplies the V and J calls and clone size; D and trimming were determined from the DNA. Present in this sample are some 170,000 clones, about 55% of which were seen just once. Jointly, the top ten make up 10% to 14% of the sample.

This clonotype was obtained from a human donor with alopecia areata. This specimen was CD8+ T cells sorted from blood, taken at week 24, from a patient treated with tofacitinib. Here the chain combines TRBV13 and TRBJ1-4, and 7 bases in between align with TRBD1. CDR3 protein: CASSGAPGGEKLFF. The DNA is TGTGCCAGCAGCGGGGCCCCAGGGGGTGAAAAACTGTTTTTT.